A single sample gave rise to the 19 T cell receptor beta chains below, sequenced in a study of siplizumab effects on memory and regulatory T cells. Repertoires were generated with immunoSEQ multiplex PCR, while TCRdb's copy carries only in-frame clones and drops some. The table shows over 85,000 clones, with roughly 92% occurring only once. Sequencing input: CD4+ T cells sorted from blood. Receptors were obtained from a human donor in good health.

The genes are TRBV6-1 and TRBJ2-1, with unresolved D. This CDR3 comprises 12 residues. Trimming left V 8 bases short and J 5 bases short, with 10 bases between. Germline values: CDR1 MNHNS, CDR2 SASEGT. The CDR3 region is CASQLADNEQFF. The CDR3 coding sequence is TGTGCCAGCCAGCTCGCCGACAATGAGCAGTTCTTC.

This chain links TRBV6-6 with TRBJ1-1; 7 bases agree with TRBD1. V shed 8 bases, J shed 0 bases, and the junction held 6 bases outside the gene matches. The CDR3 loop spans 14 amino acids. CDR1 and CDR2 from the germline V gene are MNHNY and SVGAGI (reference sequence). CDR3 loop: CASYRQGLNTEAFF. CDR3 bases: TGTGCCAGCTACAGACAGGGTCTGAACACTGAAGCTTTCTTT.

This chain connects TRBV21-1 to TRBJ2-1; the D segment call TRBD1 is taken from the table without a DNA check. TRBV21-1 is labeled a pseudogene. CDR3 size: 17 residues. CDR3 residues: CASSKERGDASYNEQFF. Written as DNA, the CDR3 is TGTGCCAGCAGCAAAGAAAGGGGCGACGCCTCCTACAATGAGCAGTTCTTC.

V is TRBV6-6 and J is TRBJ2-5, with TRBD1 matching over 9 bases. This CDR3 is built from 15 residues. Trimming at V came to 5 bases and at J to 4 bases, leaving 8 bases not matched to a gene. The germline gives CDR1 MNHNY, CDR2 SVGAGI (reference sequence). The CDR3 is CASSPGQGRGETQYF. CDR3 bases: TGTGCCAGCAGTCCCGGACAGGGGCGAGGAGAGACCCAGTACTTC.

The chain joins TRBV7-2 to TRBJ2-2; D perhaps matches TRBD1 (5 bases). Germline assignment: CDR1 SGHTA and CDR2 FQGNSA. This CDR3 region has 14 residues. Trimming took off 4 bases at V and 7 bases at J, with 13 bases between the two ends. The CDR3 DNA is TGTGCCAGCAGCTCCCCCAGGGCAGTCGGGGAGCTGTTTTTT. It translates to CASSSPRAVGELFF. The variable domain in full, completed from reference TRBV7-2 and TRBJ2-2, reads GAGVSQSPSNKVTEKGKDVELRCDPISGHTALYWYRQSLGQGLEFLIYFQGNSAPDKSGLPSDRFSAERTGGSVSTLTIQRTQQEDSAVYLCASSSPRAVGELFFGEGSRLTVL.

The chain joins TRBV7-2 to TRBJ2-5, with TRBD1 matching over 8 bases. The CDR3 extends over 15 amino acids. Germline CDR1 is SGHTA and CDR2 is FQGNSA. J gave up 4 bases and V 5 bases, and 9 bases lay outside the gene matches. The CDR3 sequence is CASSASGGRSETQYF. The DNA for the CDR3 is TGTGCCAGCAGCGCCTCAGGGGGCCGCTCAGAGACCCAGTACTTC.

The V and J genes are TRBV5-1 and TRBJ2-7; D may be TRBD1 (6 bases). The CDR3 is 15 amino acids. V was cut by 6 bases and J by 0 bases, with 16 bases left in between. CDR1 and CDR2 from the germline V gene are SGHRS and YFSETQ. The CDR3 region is CASKPAGTTSYEQYF. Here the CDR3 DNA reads TGCGCCAGCAAGCCAGCCGGGACAACCTCCTACGAGCAGTACTTC.

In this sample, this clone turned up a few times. The CDR3 DNA reads TGTGCCAGCAGCATGCTTGGCTACGAGCAGTACTTC. Amino acid sequence: CASSMLGYEQYF. The V call is TRBV5-6, the J call TRBJ2-7; no reliable D call. The length of the CDR3 is 12 residues. The V gene lost 4 bases and the J gene lost 3 bases, with 8 bases spanning the gap. The germline V gene has CDR1 SGHDT and CDR2 YYEEEE.

CDR3 sequence reads: CASSVAANYEQYF. The DNA for the CDR3 is TGCGCCAGCTCGGTGGCGGCCAACTACGAGCAGTACTTC. This chain uses TRBV5-1 with TRBJ2-7; D not resolved. V lost 7 bases and J 3 bases, leaving 14 bases between the germline ends. The germline V gene encodes CDR1 SGHRS and CDR2 YFSETQ. This CDR3 region has 13 residues.

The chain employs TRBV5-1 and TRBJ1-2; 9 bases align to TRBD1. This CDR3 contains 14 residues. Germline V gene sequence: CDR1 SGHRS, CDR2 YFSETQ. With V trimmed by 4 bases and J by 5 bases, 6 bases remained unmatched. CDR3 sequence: CASSHGQGSYGYTF. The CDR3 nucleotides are TGCGCCAGCAGCCATGGACAGGGGTCTTATGGCTACACCTTC.

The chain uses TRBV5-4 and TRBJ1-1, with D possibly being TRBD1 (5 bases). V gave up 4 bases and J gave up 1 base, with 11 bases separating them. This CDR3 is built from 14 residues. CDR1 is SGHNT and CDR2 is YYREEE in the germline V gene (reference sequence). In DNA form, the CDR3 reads TGTGCCAGCAGCCCCGCGGGGGGGAACACTGAAGCTTTCTTT. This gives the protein CASSPAGGNTEAFF.

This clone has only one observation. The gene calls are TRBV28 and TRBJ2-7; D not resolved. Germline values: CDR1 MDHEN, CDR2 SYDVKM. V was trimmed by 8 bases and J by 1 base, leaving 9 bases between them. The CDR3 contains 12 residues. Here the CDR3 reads CASVGRSYEQYF. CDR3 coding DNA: TGTGCCAGCGTTGGGCGATCCTACGAGCAGTACTTC. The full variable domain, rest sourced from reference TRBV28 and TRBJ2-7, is DVKVTQSSRYLVKRTGEKVFLECVQDMDHENMFWYRQDPGLGLRLIYFSYDVKMKEKGDIPEGYSVSREKKERFSLILESASTNQTSMYLCASVGRSYEQYFGPGTRLTVT.

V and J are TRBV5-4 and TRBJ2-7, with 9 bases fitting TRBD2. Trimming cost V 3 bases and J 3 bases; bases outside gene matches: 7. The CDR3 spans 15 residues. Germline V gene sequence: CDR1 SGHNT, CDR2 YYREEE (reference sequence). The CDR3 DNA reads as TGTGCCAGCAGCTCAAGGACTAGCGAGATCTACGAGCAGTACTTC. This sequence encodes CASSSRTSEIYEQYF.

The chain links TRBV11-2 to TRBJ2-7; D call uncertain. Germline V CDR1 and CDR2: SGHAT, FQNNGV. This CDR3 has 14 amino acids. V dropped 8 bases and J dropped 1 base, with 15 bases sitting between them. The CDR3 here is CASRTAGRSYEQYF. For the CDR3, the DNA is TGTGCCAGCCGGACGGCCGGTAGATCCTACGAGCAGTACTTC. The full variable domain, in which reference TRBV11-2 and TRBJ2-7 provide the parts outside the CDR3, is EAGVAQSPRYKIIEKRQSVAFWCNPISGHATLYWYQQILGQGPKLLIQFQNNGVVDDSQLPKDRFSAERLKGVDSTLKIQPAKLEDSAVYLCASRTAGRSYEQYFGPGTRLTVT.

CDR3 residues: CASSVGRSTIYF. The CDR3 DNA reads TGTGCCAGCAGTGTCGGGAGAAGCACCATATATTTT. The chain couples TRBV5-6 to TRBJ1-3; D is ambiguous. V lost 5 bases and J 9 bases, leaving 12 bases between the germline ends. This CDR3 has 12 amino acids. Germline assignment: CDR1 SGHDT and CDR2 YYEEEE. Full variable domain (outside the CDR3, taken from reference TRBV5-6 and TRBJ1-3): DAGVTQSPTHLIKTRGQQVTLRCSPKSGHDTVSWYQQALGQGPQFIFQYYEEEERQRGNFPDRFSGHQFPNYSSELNVNALLLGDSALYLCASSVGRSTIYFGEGSWLTVV.

CDR3 sequence: CASSLSPSSYNEQFF. CDR3 DNA sequence: TGTGCCAGCAGCTTGAGCCCGAGCTCCTACAATGAGCAGTTCTTC. The chain is built from TRBV5-4 and TRBJ2-1, with D hard to call. The CDR3 loop spans 15 amino acids. Germline CDR1 and CDR2: SGHNT and YYREEE (reference sequence). Trimming pared 1 base from V and 0 bases from J, leaving 8 bases between.

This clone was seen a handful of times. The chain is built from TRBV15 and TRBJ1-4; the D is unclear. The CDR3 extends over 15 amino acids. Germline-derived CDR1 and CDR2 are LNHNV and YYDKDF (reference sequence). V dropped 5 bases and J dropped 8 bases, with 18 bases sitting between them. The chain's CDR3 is CATSAPGREEEKLFF. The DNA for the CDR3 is TGTGCCACCAGCGCCCCGGGTAGGGAGGAAGAAAAACTGTTTTTT.

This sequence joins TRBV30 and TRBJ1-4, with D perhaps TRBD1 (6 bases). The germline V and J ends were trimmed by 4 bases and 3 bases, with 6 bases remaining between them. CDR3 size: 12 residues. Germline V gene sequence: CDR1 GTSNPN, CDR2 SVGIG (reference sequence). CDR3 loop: CAWNRANEKLFF. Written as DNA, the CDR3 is TGTGCCTGGAACAGGGCTAATGAAAAACTGTTTTTT.

The CDR3 nucleotides read TGTGCCAGCAGTTACGCAGGGATAAGCGAGCAGTACTTC. Its translation: CASSYAGISEQYF. The V gene is TRBV6-6, the J gene TRBJ2-7; a weak D match, TRBD1 (5 bases). The V and J ends lost 2 bases and 6 bases respectively, with 11 bases between them. The CDR3 extends over 13 amino acids. Germline V lookup: CDR1 MNHNY, CDR2 SVGAGI (reference sequence).